These 25 T cell receptor beta chains originate from one sample sequenced in a study of CD8 T cells in Susac syndrome. Reverse transcription of roughly 0.45 to 1 ug RNA was carried out with random hexamers. Each CDR3 protein is one row after TCRdb ran MiXCR on the immunoSEQ multiplex PCR reads. The data show around 230,000 distinct CDR3 sequences, with around 96% seen just once and 0.085% to 0.095% held by the top ten. Specimen: CD4+ T cells from PBMCs. The receptors were sampled from a human donor with multiple sclerosis.

The rearrangement joins TRBV7-9 to TRBJ2-2; 12 bases fit TRBD2. This CDR3 has 16 amino acids. Germline CDR1 reads SEHNR; CDR2 reads FQNEAQ (reference sequence). Germline trimming cut 8 bases from V and 3 bases from J; bases unmatched to any gene: 7. The CDR3 DNA reads TGTGCCAGCGGAAGGACTAGCGGGATAGACACCGGGGAGCTGTTTTTT. Translating gives CASGRTSGIDTGELFF.

The rearrangement joins TRBV29-1 to TRBJ2-1; TRBD2 matches at 11 bases. Trimming cost V 8 bases and J 9 bases; bases outside gene matches: 12. The length of the CDR3 is 14 residues. CDR1 SQVTM and CDR2 ANQGSEA come from the germline V gene. The CDR3 nucleotides are TGCAGCTCCGAACTAGCGGGAGCTGTTCTTGAGCAGTTCTTC. This sequence encodes CSSELAGAVLEQFF.

The V and J genes are TRBV10-3 and TRBJ2-7, with 16 bases matching TRBD2. The CDR3 loop spans 15 amino acids. CDR1 and CDR2 (germline): ENHRY, SYGVKD. The ends lost 5 bases at V and 7 bases at J; junction bases unmatched: 5. The CDR3 DNA sequence: TGTGCCATCAGTACTCCGGGACTAGCGGGAGGGGAGCAGTACTTC. It encodes CAISTPGLAGGEQYF.

The V call is TRBV28, the J call TRBJ1-4; possible D gene TRBD1, 5 bases. Germline V CDR1 and CDR2: MDHEN, SYDVKM. The CDR3 is 12 amino acids. With 6 bases removed from V and 8 bases from J, the gap between germline ends came to 10 bases. CDR3 residues: CASSAGKEKLFF. The CDR3 nucleotides are TGTGCCAGCAGCGCAGGGAAAGAAAAACTGTTTTTT.

V is TRBV5-1 and J is TRBJ1-1; no reliable D call. Trimming left V 1 base short and J 5 bases short, with 9 bases between. Germline V gives CDR1 SGHRS, CDR2 YFSETQ. The CDR3 sequence is 13 residues long. The DNA for the CDR3 is TGCGCCAGCAGCTTGAGGGATCAAACTGAAGCTTTCTTT. Protein product: CASSLRDQTEAFF.

The chain couples TRBV9 to TRBJ2-1, with 9 nucleotides matching TRBD2. This CDR3 has 18 amino acids. Trimming removed 2 bases from V and 4 bases from J; junction bases left unmatched: 13. Germline V gives CDR1 SGDLS, CDR2 YYNGEE. CDR3 in DNA: TGTGCCAGCAGCGTTGGATGGGCTAGCGGGATTTTTTACAATGAGCAGTTCTTC. This sequence encodes CASSVGWASGIFYNEQFF.

A single count supports this clonotype. This chain uses TRBV6-6 with TRBJ1-5, with D maybe TRBD1 (6 bases). This CDR3 has 14 residues. The germline V gene encodes CDR1 MNHNY and CDR2 SVGAGI (reference sequence). Trimming removed 8 bases at V and 6 bases at J, with 17 bases between. This CDR3 reads CASFSGTRSQPQHF. The CDR3 DNA is TGTGCCAGCTTCTCGGGGACAAGGAGTCAGCCCCAGCATTTT.

The J gene is TRBJ2-1, the V gene TRBV12-3 or TRBV12-4, with 7 positions matching TRBD1. This CDR3 spans 14 amino acids. V gave up 6 bases and J gave up 10 bases; unmatched junction bases: 12. CDR3 in amino acids: CASRPPDRLGEQFF. The CDR3 DNA is TGTGCCAGCAGACCTCCGGACAGGCTAGGAGAGCAGTTCTTC.

V gene TRBV5-6 combines with J gene TRBJ2-1; 7 bases agree with TRBD2. V shed 0 bases and J 1 base; nucleotides not matched to a gene: 4. The CDR3 has 16 amino acids. Germline V CDR1 and CDR2: SGHDT, YYEEEE. The CDR3 bases are TGTGCCAGCAGCTTGGGGCGACTAGCTTCCTACAATGAGCAGTTCTTC. This encodes CASSLGRLASYNEQFF.

The chain joins TRBV5-1 to TRBJ1-1; D unclear. The CDR3 totals 15 residues. CDR1 is SGHRS and CDR2 is YFSETQ in the germline V gene. V was cut by 1 base and J by 1 base, with 11 bases left in between. The chain's CDR3 is CASSLLSSRNTEAFF. Written as DNA, the CDR3 is TGCGCCAGCAGCTTGTTGAGTTCTCGGAACACTGAAGCTTTCTTT.

The rearrangement uses TRBV11-2 and TRBJ2-1; 9 bases line up with TRBD1. V lost 3 bases, J lost 7 bases, and 4 bases stayed unmatched. The CDR3 loop spans 14 amino acids. Germline V gives CDR1 SGHAT, CDR2 FQNNGV. As DNA, the CDR3 is TGTGCCAGCAGCTTGAACGACAGGGGGAATGAGCAGTTCTTC. This gives the protein CASSLNDRGNEQFF.

This sequence joins TRBV27 and TRBJ2-7; perhaps TRBD2 as D (6 bases). Germline CDR1 is MNHEY and CDR2 is SMNVEV (reference sequence). V was shortened by 3 bases and J by 3 bases, with 15 bases between the two germline ends. This CDR3 comprises 15 residues. CDR3 in amino acids: CASSLSRLGVYEQYF. The CDR3 DNA is TGTGCCAGCAGTTTGTCCCGACTAGGGGTCTACGAGCAGTACTTC.

This rearrangement joins TRBV3-1 to TRBJ2-1; D is possibly TRBD2 (6 bases). CDR1 LGHDT and CDR2 YNNKEL come from the germline V gene (reference sequence). This CDR3 has 14 residues. Between the trimmed V and J ends, which lost 1 base and 8 bases, there was a span of 12 bases. The CDR3 sequence is CASSQAGRRHEQFF. DNA for the CDR3: TGTGCCAGCAGCCAAGCCGGGAGACGGCATGAGCAGTTCTTC.

CDR3: CSATASSGGTDTQYF. As DNA, the CDR3 is TGCAGTGCAACTGCCTCTAGCGGGGGAACAGATACGCAGTATTTT. The chain combines TRBV20-1 with TRBJ2-3; TRBD2 aligns across 10 bases. The junction had 9 bases not matched to a gene; V was cut back by 6 bases and J by 3 bases. Looked up from germline, CDR1 is DFQATT and CDR2 is SNEGSKA (reference sequence). The CDR3 is 15 residues long.

The chain recombines TRBV5-1 with TRBJ2-5; no clear D gene. The CDR3 has 14 amino acids. Germline CDR1 and CDR2: SGHRS and YFSETQ. V lost 0 bases to trimming and J lost 2 bases, with 8 bases between them. The CDR3 DNA reads TGCGCCAGCAGCTTGGATGGCAGTCAAGAGACCCAGTACTTC. As protein: CASSLDGSQETQYF.

This chain uses TRBV29-1 with TRBJ2-1; D unresolved. The germline V gene has CDR1 SQVTM and CDR2 ANQGSEA. The ends were cut back, 5 bases at V and 0 bases at J, with 8 bases in the middle. The length of the CDR3 is 13 residues. The CDR3 loop reads CSVSQSSYNEQFF. The CDR3 coding sequence is TGCAGCGTTTCTCAGTCCTCCTACAATGAGCAGTTCTTC.

This chain uses TRBV7-8 with TRBJ2-7; 11 positions agree with TRBD2. CDR3 length: 15 amino acids. Germline CDR1 is SGHVS and CDR2 is FQNEAQ. J gave up 3 bases and V 3 bases, and 4 bases lay outside the gene matches. CDR3: CASSLGLAAYYEQYF. The CDR3 bases are TGTGCCAGCAGCTTGGGACTAGCGGCATACTACGAGCAGTACTTC.

The chain is built from TRBV29-1 and TRBJ2-2; TRBD2 agrees at 10 bases. This CDR3 region has 14 residues. Germline V gene lookup returns CDR1 SQVTM and CDR2 ANQGSEA. V trimming: 1 base; J trimming: 7 bases; junction bases outside the gene matches: 3. CDR3 in amino acids: CSVEGLAGFGELFF. The CDR3 DNA follows: TGCAGCGTTGAAGGACTAGCGGGTTTCGGGGAGCTGTTTTTT.

This chain connects TRBV2 to TRBJ2-1; D is uncertain. This CDR3 region has 13 residues. Germline V CDR1 and CDR2: SNHLY, FYNNEI. V lost 4 bases to trimming and J lost 6 bases, with 10 bases between them. Written as DNA, the CDR3 is TGTGCCAGCAGTGCAACCCTTCCCAATGAGCAGTTCTTC. Its translation is CASSATLPNEQFF.

The chain links TRBV3-1 to TRBJ2-7, with D uncertain. Germline V lookup: CDR1 LGHDT, CDR2 YNNKEL (reference sequence). The CDR3 runs to 14 residues. V was trimmed by 4 bases and J by 7 bases, leaving 17 bases between them. The CDR3 region is CASSPPPPTGEQYF. CDR3 nucleotide sequence: TGTGCCAGCAGCCCTCCCCCTCCTACTGGGGAGCAGTACTTC.

The chain carries TRBV5-1 and TRBJ2-1; TRBD1 is a possible D gene (5 bases). V shed 4 bases and J shed 3 bases, with 14 bases lying between them. Germline V gene lookup returns CDR1 SGHRS and CDR2 YFSETQ. This CDR3 has 15 residues. The CDR3 region is CASSQTGNDYNEQFF. Here the CDR3 DNA reads TGCGCCAGCAGCCAAACAGGTAACGACTACAATGAGCAGTTCTTC.

The rearrangement uses TRBV12-3 or TRBV12-4 and TRBJ2-3; perhaps TRBD2 as D (6 bases). This CDR3 contains 14 residues. The V gene lost 2 bases and the J gene lost 6 bases, with 12 bases spanning the gap. The CDR3 loop is CASSLPAGSDTQYF. In nucleotides, the CDR3 is TGTGCCAGCAGTTTACCCGCGGGATCGGATACGCAGTATTTT.

The CDR3 DNA sequence: TGCAGTGCAAACGGACCCGGAACCTACAATGAGCAGTTCTTC. Encoded protein: CSANGPGTYNEQFF. The rearrangement joins TRBV20-1 to TRBJ2-1, with no clear D. V was cut by 6 bases and J by 2 bases, with 14 bases left in between. The germline V gene encodes CDR1 DFQATT and CDR2 SNEGSKA (reference sequence). CDR3 size: 14 residues.

The rearrangement links TRBV5-1 to TRBJ2-5; D remains ambiguous. Per the germline V gene, CDR1 is SGHRS and CDR2 is YFSETQ. V gave up 3 bases and J gave up 5 bases, with 14 bases separating them. The CDR3 contains 14 residues. Written as DNA, the CDR3 is TGCGCCAGCAGCTGGAACCCCTGGGCCGAGACCCAGTACTTC. Protein product: CASSWNPWAETQYF.

The chain is built from TRBV20-1 and TRBJ2-3; 9 bases fit TRBD1. CDR1 is DFQATT, CDR2 SNEGSKA, per germline (reference sequence). Trimming took 8 bases from V and 0 from J; bases not matched to a gene: 6. CDR3 length: 14 residues. In DNA form, the CDR3 reads TGCAGTACCCTAGGGACAGGGAGCACAGATACGCAGTATTTT. Its translation: CSTLGTGSTDTQYF.